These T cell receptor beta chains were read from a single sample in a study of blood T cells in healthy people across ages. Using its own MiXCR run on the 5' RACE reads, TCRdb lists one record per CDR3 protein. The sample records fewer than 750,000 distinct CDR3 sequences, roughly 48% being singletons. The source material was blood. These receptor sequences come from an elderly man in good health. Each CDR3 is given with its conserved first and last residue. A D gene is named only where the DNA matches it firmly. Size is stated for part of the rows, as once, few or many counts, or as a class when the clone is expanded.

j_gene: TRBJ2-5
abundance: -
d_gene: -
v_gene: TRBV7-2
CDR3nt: TGTGCCAGCAGCTCAATGGGGAGTCAAGAGACCCAGTACTTC
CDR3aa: CASSSMGSQETQYF

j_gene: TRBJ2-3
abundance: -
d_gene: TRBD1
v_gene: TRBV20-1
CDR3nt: TGCAGTGCTAGACGAATTAGACAGGGACCCACAGATACGCAGTATTTT
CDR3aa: CSARRIRQGPTDTQYF

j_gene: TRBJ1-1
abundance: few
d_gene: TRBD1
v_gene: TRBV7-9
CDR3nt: TGTGCCAGCAGCTTACAGGGGGGGGTCACTGAAGCTTTCTTT
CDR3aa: CASSLQGGVTEAFF

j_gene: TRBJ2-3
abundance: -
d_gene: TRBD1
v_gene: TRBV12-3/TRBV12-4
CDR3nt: TGTGCCAGCAGTTTTACCCGGACAGGGTGGTATTTT
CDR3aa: CASSFTRTGWYF

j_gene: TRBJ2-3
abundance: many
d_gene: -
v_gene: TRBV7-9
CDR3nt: TGTGCCAGCAGCTTGCGCAGGGGTGGAACAGATACGCAGTATTTT
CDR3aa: CASSLRRGGTDTQYF

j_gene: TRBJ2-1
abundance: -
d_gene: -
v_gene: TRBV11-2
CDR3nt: TGTGCCAGCAGCTTAGCTGGGCAGTCTAATGAGCAGTTCTTC
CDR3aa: CASSLAGQSNEQFF

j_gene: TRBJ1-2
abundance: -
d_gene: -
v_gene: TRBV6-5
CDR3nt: TGTGCCAGCAGTAAAGGACAGTCTAACTATGGCTACACCTTC
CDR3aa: CASSKGQSNYGYTF

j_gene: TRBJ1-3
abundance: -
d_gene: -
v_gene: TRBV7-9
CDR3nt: TGTGCCAGCAGCGCCCGACAGAACCCGGGAAACATCATATATTTT
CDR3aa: CASSARQNPGNIIYF

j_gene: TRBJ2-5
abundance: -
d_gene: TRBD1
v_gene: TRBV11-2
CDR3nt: TGTGCCAGCACCCTTCGGGGACAGATGAGCCGGGAGACCCAGTACTTC
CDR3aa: CASTLRGQMSRETQYF

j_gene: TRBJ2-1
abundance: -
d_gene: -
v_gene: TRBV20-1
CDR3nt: TGCAGTGCCCAAGAAAGGGCTTCGCGGACACACAATGAGCAGTTCTTC
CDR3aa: CSAQERASRTHNEQFF

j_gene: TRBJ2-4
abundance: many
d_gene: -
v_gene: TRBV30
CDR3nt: TGTGCCTGGAGTGTGAAGGCGGGGATGATAGCCAAAAACATTCAGTACTTC
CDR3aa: CAWSVKAGMIAKNIQYF

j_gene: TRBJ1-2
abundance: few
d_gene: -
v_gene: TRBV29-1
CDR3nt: TGCAGCGTTAGGGGCCGCTTAGGAGGCTACACCTTC
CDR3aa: CSVRGRLGGYTF

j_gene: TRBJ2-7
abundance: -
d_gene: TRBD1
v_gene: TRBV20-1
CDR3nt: TGCAGTCGTCTCCGGAGGACAGGTGTTCTTTACGAGCAGTACTTC
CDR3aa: CSRLRRTGVLYEQYF

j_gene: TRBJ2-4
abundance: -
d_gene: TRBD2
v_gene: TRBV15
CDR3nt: TGTGCCACCAGCAGAGATTTGGCAACCGGGGGGAACATTCAGTACTTC
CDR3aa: CATSRDLATGGNIQYF

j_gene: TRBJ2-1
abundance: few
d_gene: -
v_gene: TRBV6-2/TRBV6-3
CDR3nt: TGTGCCAGCAGACAAGCGGAGTACAATGAGCAGTTCTTC
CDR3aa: CASRQAEYNEQFF

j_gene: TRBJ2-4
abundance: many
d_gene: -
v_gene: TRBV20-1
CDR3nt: TGCAGTGCTAGAGTCACCGGAAACATTCAGTACTTC
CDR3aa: CSARVTGNIQYF

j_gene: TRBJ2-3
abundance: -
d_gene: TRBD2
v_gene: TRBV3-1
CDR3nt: TGTGCCAGCAGCCAACCAGGTAGCGGGGCAGATACGCAGTATTTT
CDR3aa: CASSQPGSGADTQYF

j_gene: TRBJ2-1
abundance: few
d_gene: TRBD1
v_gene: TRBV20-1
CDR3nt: TGCAGTGCCAGGGTCCCGGGACAGGGATTGGGACCCTACAATGAGCAGTTCTTC
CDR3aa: CSARVPGQGLGPYNEQFF

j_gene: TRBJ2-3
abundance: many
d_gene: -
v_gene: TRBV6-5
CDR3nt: TGTGCCAGCAGTTACTCGGGCGGGCGCCCAGATACGCAGTATTTT
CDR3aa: CASSYSGGRPDTQYF

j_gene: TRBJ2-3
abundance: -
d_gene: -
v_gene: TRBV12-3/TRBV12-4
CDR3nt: TGTGCCAGCAGTTCGACTAGATCAGATACGCAGTATTTT
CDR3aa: CASSSTRSDTQYF

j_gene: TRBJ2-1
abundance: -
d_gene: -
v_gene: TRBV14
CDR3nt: TGTGCCAGCAGCACCCGCCGGGGTTCCCTCACCGATGAGCAGTTCTTC
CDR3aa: CASSTRRGSLTDEQFF

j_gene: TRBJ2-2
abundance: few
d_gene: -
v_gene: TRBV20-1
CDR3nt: TGCAGTGCTGCAGTGTCCCAGGCCGGGGAGCTGTTTTTT
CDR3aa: CSAAVSQAGELFF

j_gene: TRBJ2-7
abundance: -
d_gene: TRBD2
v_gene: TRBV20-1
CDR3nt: TGCAGTGCTAGAGAGGCGGGAGGCTACGAGCAGTACTTC
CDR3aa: CSAREAGGYEQYF

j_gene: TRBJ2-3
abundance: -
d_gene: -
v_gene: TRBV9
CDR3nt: TGTGCCAGCAGCGTAGATCGAGATACGCAGTATTTT
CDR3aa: CASSVDRDTQYF

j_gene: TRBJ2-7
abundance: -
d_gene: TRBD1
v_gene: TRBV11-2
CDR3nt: TGTGCCAGCGCCGGGACAGGGGGAGAGTACGAGCAGTACTTC
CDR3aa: CASAGTGGEYEQYF

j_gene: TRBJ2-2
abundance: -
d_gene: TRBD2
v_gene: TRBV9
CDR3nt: TGTGCCAGCAGCGTCGAAGCGGGAGGTTTGGGGGAGCTGTTTTTT
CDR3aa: CASSVEAGGLGELFF

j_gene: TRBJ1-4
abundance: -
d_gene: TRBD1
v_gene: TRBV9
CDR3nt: TGTGCCAGCAGCGCTACCGGGACAGGGACCGAAAAACTGTTTTTT
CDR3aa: CASSATGTGTEKLFF

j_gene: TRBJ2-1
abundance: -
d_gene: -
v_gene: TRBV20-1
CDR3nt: TGCAGTACCGCGACGCCTCCCTCCTACAATGAGCAGTTCTTC
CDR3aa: CSTATPPSYNEQFF

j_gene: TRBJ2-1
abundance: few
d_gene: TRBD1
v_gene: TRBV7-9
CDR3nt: TGTGCCAGCAGCTCCTCTGGACAGGCGCGCAATGAGCAGTTCTTC
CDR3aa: CASSSSGQARNEQFF

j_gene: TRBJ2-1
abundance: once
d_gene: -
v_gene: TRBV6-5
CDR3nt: TGTGCCAGCAAGCGCACCTCTTGTGGTGAGCAGTTCTTC
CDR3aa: CASKRTSCGEQFF

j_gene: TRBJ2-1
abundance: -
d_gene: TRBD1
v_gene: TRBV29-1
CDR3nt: TGCAGCGCAGGACAGGGGGGCTCCTACAATGAGCAGTTCTTC
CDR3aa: CSAGQGGSYNEQFF

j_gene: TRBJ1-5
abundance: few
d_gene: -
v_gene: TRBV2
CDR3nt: TGTGCCAGCAAACAGCCTAACTCGGTCGGCAATCAGCCCCAGCATTTT
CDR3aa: CASKQPNSVGNQPQHF

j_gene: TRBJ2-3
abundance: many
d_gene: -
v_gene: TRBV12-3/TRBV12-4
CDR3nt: TGTGCCAGCACCGAACCCCGGGGCGGGGGCTTTGGTACAGATACGCAGTATTTT
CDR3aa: CASTEPRGGGFGTDTQYF

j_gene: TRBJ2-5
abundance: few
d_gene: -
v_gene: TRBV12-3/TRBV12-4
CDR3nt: TGTGCCAGCAGACCGGGCGGGCGTGAGACCCAGTACTTC
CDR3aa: CASRPGGRETQYF

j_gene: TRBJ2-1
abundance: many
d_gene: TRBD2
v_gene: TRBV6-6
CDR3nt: TGTGCCAGCAGTCAGCTAGCGGGGGGGCCCCGAGTCTATGAGCAGTTCTTC
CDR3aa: CASSQLAGGPRVYEQFF

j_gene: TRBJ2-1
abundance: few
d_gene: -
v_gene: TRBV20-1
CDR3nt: TGCAGTGCTAGGGGGCCGGGCTCCTACAATGAGCAGTTCTTC
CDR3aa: CSARGPGSYNEQFF

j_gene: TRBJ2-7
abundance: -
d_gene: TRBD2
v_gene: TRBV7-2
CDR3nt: TGTGCCAGCAGCTTAGTGACTAGCGGGTACTACGAGCAGTACTTC
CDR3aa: CASSLVTSGYYEQYF

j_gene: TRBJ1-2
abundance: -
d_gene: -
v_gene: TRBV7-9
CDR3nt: TGTGCCAGCAGCTTAGCGCGGAAGGAGGCTGGCTACACCTTC
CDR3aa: CASSLARKEAGYTF

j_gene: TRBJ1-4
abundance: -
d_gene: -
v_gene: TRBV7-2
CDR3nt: TGTGCCAGCAGCTCAACCACTAGACAGAAACTGTTTTTT
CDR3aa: CASSSTTRQKLFF

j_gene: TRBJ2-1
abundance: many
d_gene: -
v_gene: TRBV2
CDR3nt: TGTGCCAGCAGTAGTGGGTCCGCGCAGTTCTTC
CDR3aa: CASSSGSAQFF

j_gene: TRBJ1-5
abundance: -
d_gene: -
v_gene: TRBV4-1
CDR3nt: TGCGCCAGCAGCCAAGATCAGGGAAAGCCCCAGCATTTT
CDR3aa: CASSQDQGKPQHF

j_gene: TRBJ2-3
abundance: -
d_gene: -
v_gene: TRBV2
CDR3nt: TGTGCCAGCGTTCGGAGTGGGGTCCCCGATACGCAGTATTTT
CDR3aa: CASVRSGVPDTQYF